The source of this TCR beta chain is a study of blood T cell repertoires in COVID-19 (dated by TCRdb to 2019 to 2021). With regard to the full study: Samples from collaborators originated in the United States, Italy and Spain and spanned both the acute and convalescent phases of COVID-19. A freely available public database, intended as a resource for researchers studying the immune response to SARS-CoV-2, is where the repertoires were released. Sample metadata almost always included a de-identified subject ID, COVID-19 status, age in years and sex. Samples were obtained from the ongoing ImmuneRACE study (first 160 participants) and from some 1,200 subjects provided by 6 global collaborators. The dataset comprised deeply sampled blood TCRbeta repertoires from subjects exposed to, actively infected with, or recovered from COVID-19. The material from the prospective study consisted of cDNA or gDNA derived from T cells, B-cell-depleted T cells, or PBMCs. HLA class I and class II types, where available, came from metadata supplied by the sample provider rather than from assay-based typing.

The paper as a whole reports these results and caveats: The amount of clinical and demographic metadata varied by source and participant and was provided uncurated.

Each collaborating institution followed its own protocols to collect whole blood in K2EDTA tubes. For TCRbeta analysis, collaborators shipped samples in one of three forms: frozen whole blood, isolated PBMCs, or DNA extracted from either of those sample types. At the junction V is shortened by 3 bases and J by 6 bases; bases outside the gene matches: 6. Taken from the germline V gene, the CDR1 and CDR2 loops are SGDLS and YYNGEE. Inclusive of the bounding cysteine and phenylalanine, the CDR3 is 14 residues long. Just CDR3 DNA is preserved here, 42 bases in frame from base 1. This clone was counted between two and nine times. Its antigen is still unknown. Base qualities are not at hand, and no much larger clone is one base apart. The immunoSEQ Assay, a bias-controlled multiplex PCR, was used to amplify TCRbeta CDR3 regions from genomic DNA. The authors' pipeline ran thus. Nucleated cell counts per sample were estimated from amplification of reference gene primers within the assay. Sequence reads were collapsed and filtered to measure the absolute abundance of every unique TCRbeta CDR3 rearrangement. For each sample, productive Simpson clonality was calculated by taking the square root of Simpson's diversity index across productive rearrangements. In TCRdb, the immuneACCESS table is reduced to in-frame sequences with V and J assigned. These tables do not hold every clone; where another copy was compared, an unresolved V gene accounts for under half, and the others remain unexplained. Clonal size and the V and J genes are those of that table, whereas D and trimming came from the DNA. Within this sample are 250,000 to 350,000 clones, with 87% of them counted one time only. The top ten clones comprise around 2.1% of the sample.

The sample comprised peripheral blood. This TCR was sampled from a young man with active or convalescent COVID-19. The chain links TRBV9 with TRBJ1-2; 9 bases in the middle match TRBD1. For the CDR3, the sequence is CASSGRTGANGYTF. The DNA sequence follows: TGTGCCAGCAGCGGTCGGACAGGGGCGAATGGCTACACCTTC.